This TCR beta chain was found in a study of CD8 T cells in ankylosing spondylitis. Study-level findings and limits: A motif in TCR beta, a set of several highly homologous variants, appeared characteristic of ankylosing spondylitis blood. Reportedly, disease-linked clones are significantly enriched in ankylosing spondylitis patients' matched synovial fluid.

As to this clonotype: Antigen specificity is unknown.

Libraries of TCR beta came from quantitative 5'-RACE with molecular barcodes. TCRdb reprocessed the 5' RACE reads with MiXCR, giving one entry per CDR3 protein. This sample has roughly 700,000 distinct CDR3 sequences, with around a fifth found just once. J gave up 5 bases and V 8 bases, and 13 bases lay outside the gene matches. The CDR3 runs 16 residues. The TCR comes from a male donor with ankylosing spondylitis. This chain connects TRBV12-3 or TRBV12-4 to TRBJ2-5; 11 nucleotides line up with TRBD2. The sequenced sample was blood, either unsorted or a sorted T cell fraction (not recorded which). CDR3 in amino acids: CASRPGIAGGPETQYF. The CDR3 coding sequence is TGTGCCAGCCGCCCGGGGATAGCGGGAGGGCCGGAGACCCAGTACTTC.